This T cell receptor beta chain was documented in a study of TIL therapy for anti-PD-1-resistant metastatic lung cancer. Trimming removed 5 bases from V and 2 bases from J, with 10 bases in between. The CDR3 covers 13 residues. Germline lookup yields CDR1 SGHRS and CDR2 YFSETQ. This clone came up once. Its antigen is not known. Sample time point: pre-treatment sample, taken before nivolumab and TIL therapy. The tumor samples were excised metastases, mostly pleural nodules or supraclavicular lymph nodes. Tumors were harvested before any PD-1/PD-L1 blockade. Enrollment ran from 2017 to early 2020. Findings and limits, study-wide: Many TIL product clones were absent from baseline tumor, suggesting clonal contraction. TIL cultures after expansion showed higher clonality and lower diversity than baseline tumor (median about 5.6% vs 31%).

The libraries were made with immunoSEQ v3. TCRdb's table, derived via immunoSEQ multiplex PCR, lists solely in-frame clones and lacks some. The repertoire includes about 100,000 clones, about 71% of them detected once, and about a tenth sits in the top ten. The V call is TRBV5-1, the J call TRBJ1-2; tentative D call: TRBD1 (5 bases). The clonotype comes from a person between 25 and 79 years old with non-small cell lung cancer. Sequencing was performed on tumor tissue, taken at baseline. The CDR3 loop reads CASRLSGNYGYTF. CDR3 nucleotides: TGCGCCAGCAGATTATCAGGGAACTATGGCTACACCTTC.